This T cell receptor (beta chain) was observed in a study of post-analysis software for immune sequencing data. Across the whole study: Relapsing-remitting, secondary progressive and progressive-relapsing courses of multiple sclerosis were included. Findings of the study overall: Several TRBV segments (TRBV5-6, TRBV5-1 and TRBV20-1 among them) occurred more frequently in patients than in controls. Samples prepared in the same batch strongly co-clustered by F measure. Controls' normalized Chao1 diversity significantly exceeded that of multiple sclerosis patients.

This clonotype was observed a few times. What it recognizes is unknown. The TCR beta cDNA libraries contained unique molecular identifiers. Starting from approximately 0.95 to 9.8 million T cells, the study yielded 500,000 or so cDNA molecules. TCRdb reprocessed the PCR reads via MiXCR and lists one record per CDR3 protein. The data show roughly 700,000 distinct CDR3 sequences, 25% to 30% seen once. Germline loops: CDR1 DFQATT, CDR2 SNEGSKA (reference sequence). V lost 1 base and J lost 8, with 20 bases in between. CDR3 size: 15 residues. This TCR came from a girl aged 10-17 years with multiple sclerosis. Sequenced material: blood. The rearrangement joins TRBV20-1 to TRBJ1-2, with a tentative D call TRBD1 (5 bases). The chain's CDR3 is CSARGRDLLGGGYTF. The CDR3 DNA follows: TGCAGTGCTAGAGGCCGGGACCTCCTGGGGGGAGGCTACACCTTC.